These T cell receptor beta chains were read from a single sample in a study of blood T cell repertoires in COVID-19. This table comes from immunoSEQ multiplex PCR, and its TCRdb copy is limited to in-frame clones, with some not included. The table has around 100,000 clones, about 86% seen once. Sequencing used peripheral blood. All receptors derive from a human donor in a cohort sampled during active COVID-19. Each CDR3 is given with its conserved first and last residue. The D gene is left open where the match is weak. Where a row states a size, it is once, few, many or the class of an expanded clone; other rows omit it.

V: TRBV9; size: .; J: TRBJ1-5; D: .; DNA: TGTGCCAGCAGCGTAGGGGCAACCAATCAGCCCCAGCATTTT; CDR3: CASSVGATNQPQHF
V: TRBV19; size: .; J: TRBJ1-1; D: TRBD1; DNA: TGTGCCAGTAGTGCCTGGACAGGGGGCACTGAAGCTTTCTTT; CDR3: CASSAWTGGTEAFF
V: TRBV11-3; size: .; J: TRBJ2-1; D: TRBD2; DNA: TGTGCCAGCAGCGCCAGGACTAGCCACAATGAGCAGTTCTTC; CDR3: CASSARTSHNEQFF
V: TRBV10-1; size: .; J: TRBJ2-1; D: TRBD2; DNA: TGCGCCAGCAGTGAGTCGGGGGGACTAGCGGCCTACAATGAGCAGTTCTTC; CDR3: CASSESGGLAAYNEQFF
V: TRBV19; size: few; J: TRBJ1-1; D: .; DNA: TGTGCCAGTAGTATTCGGGGGAACACTGAAGCTTTCTTT; CDR3: CASSIRGNTEAFF
V: TRBV5-1; size: few; J: TRBJ1-1; D: TRBD1; DNA: TGCGCCAGCAGCTTGAATACGGGACAGGGGCCTACTGAAGCTTTCTTT; CDR3: CASSLNTGQGPTEAFF
V: TRBV18; size: .; J: TRBJ2-3; D: .; DNA: TGTGCCAGCTCACCATCCCTAGCCGATACGCAGTATTTT; CDR3: CASSPSLADTQYF
V: TRBV5-1; size: .; J: TRBJ1-2; D: TRBD1; DNA: TGCGCCAGCAGCCCCCGGAAAGGGGGCGCCGGTGGCTACACCTTC; CDR3: CASSPRKGGAGGYTF
V: TRBV30; size: .; J: TRBJ2-1; D: .; DNA: TGTGCCTGGAACTCCGAGGGCAATGAGCAGTTCTTC; CDR3: CAWNSEGNEQFF
V: TRBV5-4; size: .; J: TRBJ2-7; D: .; DNA: TGTGCCAGCAGCTTGCAGGTGGGTTACTCCTACGAGCAGTACTTC; CDR3: CASSLQVGYSYEQYF
V: TRBV19; size: .; J: TRBJ2-3; D: TRBD2; DNA: TGTGCCAGTAGTGGGGGTTGGAAGCGGGAAGGGACAGATACGCAGTATTTT; CDR3: CASSGGWKREGTDTQYF
V: TRBV27; size: .; J: TRBJ2-7; D: TRBD2; DNA: TGTGCCAGCAGTTTCGCCAGCGGGGCCATAACCTACGAGCAGTACTTC; CDR3: CASSFASGAITYEQYF
V: TRBV6-4; size: .; J: TRBJ2-7; D: TRBD1; DNA: TGTGCCAGCAGGAAACTTACAGGGGGCTTGGCGTACGAGCAGTACTTC; CDR3: CASRKLTGGLAYEQYF
V: TRBV9; size: .; J: TRBJ2-7; D: TRBD2; DNA: TGTGCCAGCAGCGAAGGAGGAAGCGGGAGCTCCTACGAGCAGTACTTC; CDR3: CASSEGGSGSSYEQYF
V: TRBV10-2; size: .; J: TRBJ2-5; D: .; DNA: TGCGCCAGCAGCTTTTCTAGTGGCCAAGAGACCCAGTACTTC; CDR3: CASSFSSGQETQYF
V: TRBV5-1; size: few; J: TRBJ2-5; D: .; DNA: TGCGCCAGCACCTCGCTCACAGAAGAGACCCAGTACTTC; CDR3: CASTSLTEETQYF
V: TRBV5-5; size: .; J: TRBJ2-1; D: TRBD2; DNA: TGTGCCAGCAGCAAGCGGGGGGAATACAATGAGCAGTTCTTC; CDR3: CASSKRGEYNEQFF
V: TRBV18; size: .; J: TRBJ2-3; D: .; DNA: TGTGCCAGCTCACGAAAGATGGAGGGAGCAGATACGCAGTATTTT; CDR3: CASSRKMEGADTQYF
V: TRBV18; size: .; J: TRBJ1-1; D: TRBD1; DNA: TGTGCCAGCTCCCCGAGCCGGAACAGGGGGCATAGTGAAGCTTTCTTT; CDR3: CASSPSRNRGHSEAFF
V: TRBV10-2; size: .; J: TRBJ2-7; D: TRBD1; DNA: TGCGCCAGCAGTGAGGGGACAGGAGGTACCTACGAGCAGTACTTC; CDR3: CASSEGTGGTYEQYF
V: TRBV5-4; size: .; J: TRBJ2-7; D: .; DNA: TGTGCCAGCAGTCCCGAGGTAGGAAAAAATTACGAGCAGTACTTC; CDR3: CASSPEVGKNYEQYF
V: TRBV19; size: .; J: TRBJ1-5; D: TRBD1; DNA: TGTGCCAGTAGTCCGACAGGGGGCAATCAGCCCCAGCATTTT; CDR3: CASSPTGGNQPQHF
V: TRBV6-2/TRBV6-3; size: .; J: TRBJ2-7; D: TRBD2; DNA: TGTGCCAGCAGCCCAACATTTGGCGGGGCGGGAGGAGGCCCCTACGAGCAGTACTTC; CDR3: CASSPTFGGAGGGPYEQYF
V: TRBV27; size: .; J: TRBJ1-2; D: TRBD1; DNA: TGTGCCAGCAGTTTAACAGGGGTGGGCTATGGCTACACCTTC; CDR3: CASSLTGVGYGYTF
V: TRBV18; size: .; J: TRBJ2-2; D: TRBD1; DNA: TGTGCCAGCTCAAGCGACAGGGGCACGAACACCGGGGAGCTGTTTTTT; CDR3: CASSSDRGTNTGELFF
V: TRBV30; size: once; J: TRBJ2-7; D: .; DNA: TGTGCCTGGAGTCTGAGGAGCTCCTACGAGCAGTACTTC; CDR3: CAWSLRSSYEQYF
V: TRBV24-1; size: once; J: TRBJ2-1; D: .; DNA: TGTGCCACCAGTGATTCCGGTCAGGGCTCCTACAATGAGCAGTTCTTC; CDR3: CATSDSGQGSYNEQFF
V: TRBV9; size: .; J: TRBJ2-1; D: TRBD2; DNA: TGTGCCAGCAGCGCCGTGGGCGGGGGTAACAATGAGCAGTTCTTC; CDR3: CASSAVGGGNNEQFF
V: TRBV10-3; size: .; J: TRBJ1-1; D: .; DNA: TGTGCCATCATGCCCCAACCTCGGTTCGGCACTGAAGCTTTCTTT; CDR3: CAIMPQPRFGTEAFF
V: TRBV5-1; size: .; J: TRBJ2-1; D: TRBD2; DNA: TGCGCCAGCAGCTTGGGGAGACTAGCGGGAGGGTCGACCAGCTCCTACAATGAGCAGTTCTTC; CDR3: CASSLGRLAGGSTSSYNEQFF
V: TRBV4-1; size: .; J: TRBJ2-6; D: TRBD2; DNA: TGCGCCAGCAGCCAAGATCTCTGGGGGGGTGCTGGGGCCAACGTCCTGACTTTC; CDR3: CASSQDLWGGAGANVLTF
V: TRBV5-1; size: .; J: TRBJ2-1; D: TRBD2; DNA: TGCGCCAGCAGCGCGAGGACTGCTAGCGGGCACAATGAGCAGTTCTTC; CDR3: CASSARTASGHNEQFF
V: TRBV6-5; size: .; J: TRBJ2-3; D: TRBD1; DNA: TGTGCCAGCAGTCTTGGGACAGGGGCAGATACGCAGTATTTT; CDR3: CASSLGTGADTQYF
V: TRBV5-6; size: .; J: TRBJ2-2; D: TRBD1; DNA: TGTGCCAGCAGCTTAGGGACAGGGGGATTCAGTAACACCGGGGAGCTGTTTTTT; CDR3: CASSLGTGGFSNTGELFF
V: TRBV9; size: .; J: TRBJ2-1; D: TRBD2; DNA: TGTGCCAGCAGCGTAGACGGGAGGGGCTACAATGAGCAGTTCTTC; CDR3: CASSVDGRGYNEQFF
V: TRBV7-6; size: .; J: TRBJ2-1; D: TRBD1; DNA: TGTGCCAGCAGCTTCGGACAGGGGATTGTCAATGAGCAGTTCTTC; CDR3: CASSFGQGIVNEQFF
V: TRBV30; size: .; J: TRBJ1-4; D: .; DNA: TGTGCCTGGGGCCGGGGAACTAATGAAAAACTGTTTTTT; CDR3: CAWGRGTNEKLFF
V: TRBV6-1; size: .; J: TRBJ2-7; D: TRBD1; DNA: TGTGCCAGCGGTGAAACGGGACAGGGGAACTACGAGCAGTACTTC; CDR3: CASGETGQGNYEQYF
V: TRBV7-9; size: .; J: TRBJ2-7; D: TRBD1; DNA: TGTGCCAGCAGAAATACAGGGGCCTCCTACGAGCAGTACTTC; CDR3: CASRNTGASYEQYF
V: TRBV10-1; size: .; J: TRBJ2-1; D: .; DNA: TGCGCCAGCAGTCCGGGAAGTTCGGCCTACAATGAGCAGTTCTTC; CDR3: CASSPGSSAYNEQFF
V: TRBV5-1; size: .; J: TRBJ1-1; D: .; DNA: TGCGCCAGCAGCTTGGACCTATCCAACACTGAAGCTTTCTTT; CDR3: CASSLDLSNTEAFF
V: TRBV19; size: .; J: TRBJ2-3; D: TRBD2; DNA: TGTGCCAGTAGTATCGGGGGAGGGGTTGGAGATACGCAGTATTTT; CDR3: CASSIGGGVGDTQYF
V: TRBV27; size: few; J: TRBJ2-2; D: .; DNA: TGTGCCAGCAGGAATGGGGGCGCGGTTATCGGGGAGCTGTTTTTT; CDR3: CASRNGGAVIGELFF
V: TRBV6-1; size: .; J: TRBJ1-5; D: .; DNA: TGTGCCAGCAGTGAATCTCGGCCCCAGCATTTT; CDR3: CASSESRPQHF
V: TRBV4-1; size: .; J: TRBJ2-7; D: TRBD1; DNA: TGCGCCAGCAGCCAAGGACAGGGGGCCTTCTACGAGCAGTACTTC; CDR3: CASSQGQGAFYEQYF
V: TRBV18; size: .; J: TRBJ2-5; D: TRBD1; DNA: TGTGCCAGCTCACCTGACAGGGGGTGGTTGGAGACCCAGTACTTC; CDR3: CASSPDRGWLETQYF
V: TRBV30; size: .; J: TRBJ1-5; D: .; DNA: TGTGCCTGGAACTCAGGGGTAGCAAATCAGCCCCAGCATTTT; CDR3: CAWNSGVANQPQHF
V: TRBV6-6; size: .; J: TRBJ1-1; D: TRBD1; DNA: TGTGCCAGCATCCAGGGGGGTTGGAACACTGAAGCTTTCTTT; CDR3: CASIQGGWNTEAFF
V: TRBV28; size: .; J: TRBJ2-7; D: .; DNA: TGTGCCAGCAGTCCAACTCAGGGGCATGGGCACGAGCAGTACTTC; CDR3: CASSPTQGHGHEQYF
V: TRBV11-3; size: once; J: TRBJ2-1; D: TRBD2; DNA: TGTGCCAGCAGCTGGCGGGAGGGGTCCTACAATGAGCAGTTCTTC; CDR3: CASSWREGSYNEQFF
V: TRBV7-8; size: few; J: TRBJ2-7; D: .; DNA: TGTGCCAGCAGCTTAGGGGTGGCTCCGGGTGGCGAGCAGTACTTC; CDR3: CASSLGVAPGGEQYF
V: TRBV20-1; size: .; J: TRBJ1-1; D: .; DNA: TGCAGTGCCGGGGGTGGGCGTGAAGCTTTCTTT; CDR3: CSAGGGREAFF
V: TRBV4-3; size: .; J: TRBJ2-2; D: .; DNA: TGCGCCAGCAGCCAAGGATTTCCTAGGGGCACCGGGGAGCTGTTTTTT; CDR3: CASSQGFPRGTGELFF
V: TRBV19; size: .; J: TRBJ1-5; D: TRBD1; DNA: TGTGCCAGTAGTCCCGACAGGGACTTGAGTCAGCCCCAGCATTTT; CDR3: CASSPDRDLSQPQHF
V: TRBV4-1; size: .; J: TRBJ2-7; D: .; DNA: TGCGCCAGCAGCCAAGAAGGGGGTGGGGGAACCTACGAGCAGTACTTC; CDR3: CASSQEGGGGTYEQYF
V: TRBV4-3; size: .; J: TRBJ2-7; D: .; DNA: TGCGCCAGCAGCCAAGAGGCAAGCTCCTACGAGCAGTACTTC; CDR3: CASSQEASSYEQYF
V: TRBV14; size: .; J: TRBJ2-4; D: .; DNA: TGTGCCAGCAGCCAAGATTATACCAGCGGCATTCAGTACTTC; CDR3: CASSQDYTSGIQYF